The 17 T cell receptor beta chains below come from one sample, sequenced in a study of T cell responses to AZD1222 COVID-19 vaccine. Repertoires were generated with immunoSEQ multiplex PCR, while TCRdb's copy carries only in-frame clones and drops some. Of about 130,000 clones detected, 80% to 90% appear once; the ten largest clones hold 1.5% to 2%. The source was peripheral blood, collected on day 0 of AZD1222 vaccination. The receptors derive from an adult in good health.

V gene TRBV23-1 combines with J gene TRBJ1-1, with D tentatively TRBD1 (6 bases). TRBV23-1 is designated an ORF whose function remains uncertain. V lost 7 bases to trimming and J lost 4 bases, with 13 bases between them. This CDR3 comprises 13 residues. The CDR3 region is CASTWGGGTEAFF. CDR3 nucleotides: TGCGCCAGCACCTGGGGAGGGGGCACTGAAGCTTTCTTT.

The gene calls are TRBV27 and TRBJ2-3; D perhaps matches TRBD2 (5 bases). The CDR3 contains 14 residues. CDR1 is MNHEY and CDR2 is SMNVEV in the germline V gene (reference sequence). V was cut by 7 bases and J by 0 bases, with 11 bases left in between. CDR3 residues: CASTNGVSTDTQYF. As DNA, the CDR3 is TGTGCCAGCACCAACGGGGTTAGCACAGATACGCAGTATTTT.

This chain uses TRBV19 with TRBJ1-1; 10 bases are a match to TRBD1. V lost 0 bases and J lost 7; bases outside the gene matches: 8. The CDR3 has 16 amino acids. Germline CDR1 LNHDA, CDR2 SQIVND (reference sequence). The CDR3 coding sequence is TGTGCCAGTAGTATAGATCGGGACAGGGGCGGAGATGAAGCTTTCTTT. It yields the protein CASSIDRDRGGDEAFF. The whole variable domain, remainder taken from reference TRBV19 and TRBJ1-1, is DGGITQSPKYLFRKEGQNVTLSCEQNLNHDAMYWYRQDPGQGLRLIYYSQIVNDFQKGDIAEGYSVSREKKESFPLTVTSAQKNPTAFYLCASSIDRDRGGDEAFFGQGTRLTVV.

Remarks on this clone: This may come from a read error, since a much larger clone is one base off. V and J are TRBV7-9 and TRBJ1-5, with 8 bases matching TRBD1. CDR3 length: 14 amino acids. CDR1 and CDR2 (germline): SEHNR, FQNEAQ (reference sequence). V shed 4 bases and J 3 bases; nucleotides not matched to a gene: 2. The CDR3 DNA follows: TGTGCCAGCAGCTGGACAGGGAACAATCAGCCCCAGCATTTT. The encoded protein is CASSWTGNNQPQHF.

The chain combines TRBV3-1 (or the pseudogene TRBV3-2) with TRBJ1-3; 7 nucleotides align to TRBD1. CDR1 and CDR2 (germline): LGHDT, YNNKEL (reference sequence). J was trimmed by 8 bases and V by 4 bases; bases with no gene match: 5. The CDR3 has 13 residues. CDR3 in amino acids: CASSLDRVDTIYF. In nucleotides, the CDR3 is TGTGCCAGCAGCCTCGACAGGGTAGACACCATATATTTT.

The chain combines TRBV30 with TRBJ1-4; TRBD1 matches at 10 bases. Losses at the gene ends were 4 bases for V and 6 bases for J; bases not matched to a gene: 11. The CDR3 totals 16 residues. Germline CDR1 and CDR2: GTSNPN and SVGIG (reference sequence). DNA for the CDR3: TGTGCCTGGACCGAGGGACAGGGGACGCCGTATGAAAAACTGTTTTTT. This translates into CAWTEGQGTPYEKLFF.

V gene TRBV5-1 combines with J gene TRBJ1-2; D is perhaps TRBD1 (6 bases). Germline V gene data show CDR1 as SGHRS and CDR2 as YFSETQ. Trimming took 4 bases from V and 2 from J, leaving 18 bases between them. This CDR3 spans 16 amino acids. For the CDR3, the DNA is TGCGCCAGCAGCCCTGGGGGCGGGCGAACCAACTATGGCTACACCTTC. Translated, it gives CASSPGGGRTNYGYTF.

The chain is built from TRBV6-1 and TRBJ1-2; possibly TRBD1 for D (5 bases). CDR1 and CDR2 (germline): MNHNS, SASEGT. Trimming stripped 3 bases from V and 8 bases from J, with 16 bases between. This CDR3 contains 14 residues. The CDR3 loop reads CASSESLEGRGYTF. CDR3 sequence (DNA): TGTGCCAGCAGTGAGTCGCTGGAGGGACGCGGCTACACCTTC.

The chain is built from TRBV7-8 and TRBJ1-3, with 12 bases aligning to TRBD1. The CDR3 loop spans 17 amino acids. Per the germline V gene, CDR1 is SGHVS and CDR2 is FQNEAQ. Trimming cost V 6 bases and J 0 bases; bases outside gene matches: 6. CDR3 DNA sequence: TGTGCCAGCAGGGGACAGGGGGCTATAAGCTCTGGAAACACCATATATTTT. The encoded protein is CASRGQGAISSGNTIYF.

The V call is TRBV7-6, the J call TRBJ1-3; D is unclear. The CDR3 runs 16 residues. Germline V CDR1 and CDR2: SGHVS, FNYEAQ. V was cut by 5 bases and J by 9 bases, with 23 bases left in between. The CDR3 bases are TGTGCCAGCAGCCCGGGTAACCGGGGAACTGGTGGCACCATATATTTT. This codes for CASSPGNRGTGGTIYF.

The chain employs TRBV9 and TRBJ2-1, with 9 bases identical to TRBD1. The CDR3 runs 15 residues. Per germline, CDR1 SGDLS and CDR2 YYNGEE. V shed 3 bases, J shed 8 bases, and the junction held 9 bases outside the gene matches. The CDR3 nucleotides are TGTGCCAGCAGCGGGGGACAGGGAAAGTTCGATGAGCAGTTCTTC. Its translation is CASSGGQGKFDEQFF. Looking up the rest from reference TRBV9 and TRBJ2-1 gives the full variable domain: DSGVTQTPKHLITATGQRVTLRCSPRSGDLSVYWYQQSLDQGLQFLIQYYNGEERAKGNILERFSAQQFPDLHSELNLSSLELGDSALYFCASSGGQGKFDEQFFGPGTRLTVL.

V usage is TRBV5-4 and J usage is TRBJ1-2; D is undetermined. Trimming removed 0 bases at V and 0 bases at J, with 9 bases between. Germline assignment: CDR1 SGHNT and CDR2 YYREEE (reference sequence). The CDR3 is made up of 15 amino acids. CDR3: CASSLEASANYGYTF. Here the CDR3 DNA reads TGTGCCAGCAGCTTGGAGGCCTCAGCTAACTATGGCTACACCTTC.

V gene TRBV4-1 combines with J gene TRBJ2-1; 8 bases are shared with TRBD1. V dropped 4 bases and J dropped 3; count of bases not matched to a gene: 8. The CDR3 runs to 16 residues. Per the germline V gene, CDR1 is MGHRA and CDR2 is YSYEKL. The CDR3 reads CASSLMDREFYNEQFF. Here the CDR3 DNA reads TGCGCCAGCAGCCTTATGGACAGGGAGTTCTACAATGAGCAGTTCTTC.

The chain is built from TRBV11-3 and TRBJ2-5; D is perhaps TRBD1 or TRBD2 (7 bases each). The CDR3 spans 17 residues. CDR1 and CDR2 from the germline V gene are SGHNT and YENEEA. Trimming cost V 3 bases and J 2 bases, with 19 bases left between them. The CDR3, as DNA: TGTGCCAGCAGCTTCCCCAGGGGGGGATCTTGGCAAGAGACCCAGTACTTC. It specifies CASSFPRGGSWQETQYF.

The V call is TRBV11-3, the J call TRBJ2-7; 7 nucleotides line up with TRBD2. The J segment lost 2 bases and the V segment lost 3 bases, leaving 7 bases of the junction unmatched. Per the germline V gene, CDR1 is SGHNT and CDR2 is YENEEA. CDR3 size: 15 residues. The CDR3 DNA reads TGTGCCAGCAGCTTGGGCGGGAGTACGCCCTACGAGCAGTACTTC. Translated: CASSLGGSTPYEQYF.

The rearrangement links TRBV7-3 to TRBJ2-7; D is tentatively TRBD1 or TRBD2 (5 bases each). The V end lost 8 bases, the J end lost 1 base, and 12 bases lay between the germline ends. CDR3 size: 13 residues. From germline, CDR1 is SGHTA and CDR2 FQGTGA. The CDR3 coding sequence is TGTGCCAGCCCTCGGGACGCTTCCTACGAGCAGTACTTC. It encodes CASPRDASYEQYF.

This chain uses TRBV19 with TRBJ2-5; 10 nucleotides line up with TRBD2. CDR1 and CDR2 from the germline V gene are LNHDA and SQIVND (reference sequence). CDR3 length equals 15 residues. V lost 3 bases to trimming and J lost 5 bases; unmatched junction nucleotides: 6. Written as DNA, the CDR3 is TGTGCCAGTAGTATGGGTAGCGGGGGGAGGGAGACCCAGTACTTC. Residues: CASSMGSGGRETQYF.